What follows is one T cell receptor (beta chain) and its context. The antigen is not known. This entry belongs to a study of vaccination and CD4 T cells after COVID-19. The wider study: The interval from dose two to post-vaccine sampling had a median of about 72 days, and it ranged from 14 to 241. The study sampled a few convalescent patients at day 14 and again at days 161 to 241 post-vaccination. Findings and caveats of the study: Median numbers of SARS-CoV-2-reactive clonotypes increased from around 20 to 38 (not a significant change).

Sequencing of DNA taken from cultured CD4+ T cells relied on the Oncomine TCR Beta short-read assay. One entry per CDR3 protein, called by TCRdb with MiXCR from the PCR reads. The data show tens of thousands of distinct CDR3 sequences, 30% to 35% seen once. Noted time point: late sampling 161 to 241 days after vaccination in a few convalescent patients. Treatment reported: roughly 10-day PBMC culture with coronavirus spike peptide pools or control peptides (ViraFEST assay). PBMCs were cultured at two million per well with roughly 9.7 IU/ml IL-2 and around 10 ug/ml peptide pools. This CDR3 has 15 residues. The junction had 6 bases not matched to a gene; V was cut back by 4 bases and J by 2 bases. CDR1 and CDR2 (germline): LNHDA, SQIVND (reference sequence).

Here the sequenced sample was CD4+ T cells from blood, cultured in vitro, taken about 7 months after SARS-CoV-2 vaccination. This sequence joins TRBV19 and TRBJ1-2; 8 bases are shared with TRBD1. This receptor was identified in a human donor who had recovered from COVID-19. The CDR3 loop reads CASSTGTGMNYGYTF. Here the CDR3 DNA reads TGTGCCAGTAGTACAGGGACAGGAATGAACTATGGCTACACCTTC. The full variable domain, rest sourced from reference TRBV19 and TRBJ1-2, is DGGITQSPKYLFRKEGQNVTLSCEQNLNHDAMYWYRQDPGQGLRLIYYSQIVNDFQKGDIAEGYSVSREKKESFPLTVTSAQKNPTAFYLCASSTGTGMNYGYTFGSGTRLTVV.